The clone carrying this TCR beta chain appeared many times. Its cognate antigen is unknown. A single record per CDR3 protein comes from TCRdb applying MiXCR to the 5' RACE reads. The sample lists more than 350,000 distinct CDR3 sequences, approximately 10% occurring once. This record belongs to a study of identical twins. General study findings and limits: Possibly, invariant MAIT and iNKT cells partly confounded zero-insertion analyses. Less excess twin sharing appeared in beta out-of-frame sequences.

Germline assignment: CDR1 DFQATT and CDR2 SNEGSKA (reference sequence). CDR3 size: 14 residues. Trimming cost V 0 bases and J 8 bases, with 14 bases left between them. This chain links TRBV20-1 with TRBJ2-1; D is possibly TRBD2 (5 bases). Sample: naive T cells sorted from blood. This clonotype was sampled from a woman in her forties or fifties in good health. The CDR3 is CSARDAAGYYEQFF. CDR3 bases: TGCAGTGCTAGAGATGCGGCGGGTTACTATGAGCAGTTCTTC.